This TCR beta chain was retrieved from a study of blood T cell repertoires in COVID-19 (dated by TCRdb to 2018 to 2020). Study-level background: Recovered participants in ImmuneRACE Cohort 3 were defined as having two consecutive negative NP/OP PCR tests, clearance from a healthcare professional, or resolution of symptoms. The prospective study material was composed of cDNA or gDNA derived from T cells, B-cell-depleted T cells, or PBMCs. Where available, HLA class I and class II types were obtained from metadata supplied by the sample provider rather than from assay-based typing. Deeply sampled blood TCRbeta repertoires from subjects exposed to, actively infected with, or recovered from COVID-19 were included in the dataset. A de-identified subject ID, COVID-19 status, age in years and sex were almost always included in the sample metadata. A freely available public database, intended as a resource for researchers studying the immune response to SARS-CoV-2, is where the repertoires were released. Samples were obtained from the ongoing ImmuneRACE study (first 160 participants) and from 1,254 subjects provided by 6 global collaborators. Samples covering the acute and convalescent phases of COVID-19 were provided by collaborators in the United States, Italy and Spain.

Notes on this clone: Its antigen remains unidentified. Base qualities are not provided; no much larger clone lies one nucleotide away. Other DNA sequences of this sample code for an identical CDR3.

Participants in the prospective study were aged about 18 to 95 years, lived in more than 20 United States geographic areas, and enrolled through a virtual design. In the prospective study, participants were assigned to cohorts based on the clinical history participants reported in a screening survey and a study questionnaire. In the prospective study, mobile phlebotomists collected whole blood, serum and a nasopharyngeal or oropharyngeal swab from each participant. Over a roughly two-month period, participants in the prospective study had the option of providing additional blood draws and questionnaires. Before DNA extraction, blood samples from the prospective study were shipped at room temperature or frozen. Trimming takes 2 bases from V and 3 bases from J, and the germline ends sit 7 bases apart. CDR3 length: 13 amino acids, cysteine to phenylalanine. The read is trimmed to its CDR3 DNA, 39 bases read in frame from base 1.

What the authors observed across the whole study: Clinical and demographic metadata were provided uncurated, with the amount varying by source and participant.

TCRbeta CDR3 regions were amplified from genomic DNA by means of the immunoSEQ Assay, a bias-controlled multiplex PCR. For the original study's pipeline: Within the assay, amplification of reference gene primers was used to estimate how many nucleated cells each sample contained. To quantify the absolute abundance of each unique TCRbeta CDR3 rearrangement, sequence reads were collapsed and filtered. For each sample, productive Simpson clonality was calculated as the square root of Simpson's diversity index across productive rearrangements. The table comes from immuneACCESS by way of TCRdb, which keeps in-frame sequences with V and J called. Part of the clones is missing from these tables; in studies checked, under half for an unresolved V gene and the rest for unknown reasons. D and trimming were read from the DNA, whereas the V and J calls and clone size are those reported in that table. The sample records 150,000 to 200,000 clones, about 80% of which are singletons. Of the sample, around 17% falls within the top ten clones.

The sequencing sample was made of PBMCs or T cells enriched from blood (not recorded which). This receptor was taken from a woman aged 70-85 years in a cohort exposed to, infected with or recovered from COVID-19 (not recorded which). The rearranged segments are TRBV12-3 or TRBV12-4 and TRBJ1-1; the D gene assignment is ambiguous. The CDR3 protein: CASSLTGDTEAFF. DNA sequence: TGTGCCAGCAGTTTAACCGGAGACACTGAAGCTTTCTTT.